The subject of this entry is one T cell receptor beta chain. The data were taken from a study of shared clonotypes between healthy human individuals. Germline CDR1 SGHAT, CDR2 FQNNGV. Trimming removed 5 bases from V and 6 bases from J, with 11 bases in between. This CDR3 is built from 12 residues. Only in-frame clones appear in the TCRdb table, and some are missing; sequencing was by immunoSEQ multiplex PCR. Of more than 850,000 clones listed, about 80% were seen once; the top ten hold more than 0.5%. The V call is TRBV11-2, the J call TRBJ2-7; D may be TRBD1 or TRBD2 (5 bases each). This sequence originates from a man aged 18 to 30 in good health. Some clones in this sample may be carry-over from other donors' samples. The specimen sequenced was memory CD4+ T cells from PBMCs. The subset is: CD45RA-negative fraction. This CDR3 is CASSTSGGEQYF. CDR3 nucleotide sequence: TGTGCCAGCAGCACCAGTGGGGGCGAGCAGTACTTC.